Following are 21 T cell receptor beta chains from one sample sequenced in a study of cytomegalovirus exposure and HLA in healthy donors. Primers included in the PCR were 60 Vbeta and 13 Jbeta primers. The repertoire was sequenced with immunoSEQ multiplex PCR; TCRdb's copy has only in-frame clones and lacks some. This repertoire includes around 100,000 clones. Material: PBMCs. The origin of the receptors is a man aged 45 to 65 in good health and CMV-seronegative.

The chain uses TRBV14 and TRBJ1-2; 10 nucleotides line up with TRBD1. This CDR3 has 18 residues. The V and J ends lost 3 bases and 2 bases, in that order; junction bases with no gene match: 12. Looked up from germline, CDR1 is SGHDN and CDR2 is FVKESK. The CDR3 nucleotides are TGTGCCAGCAGCCATATAGGGACAGGGGTTTCGATGAACTATGGCTACACCTTC. Translation gives CASSHIGTGVSMNYGYTF.

The CDR3 coding sequence is TGTGCCAGCAGCCCGCGCCTAGGGGGCTATATGGAAAAACTGTTTTTT. It yields the protein CASSPRLGGYMEKLFF. V usage is TRBV9 and J usage is TRBJ1-4; 7 positions agree with TRBD1. Germline lookup yields CDR1 SGDLS and CDR2 YYNGEE. After removal of 4 bases from V and 8 bases from J, the junction contained 14 bases not matched to a gene. CDR3 length equals 16 residues.

The chain is built from TRBV6-5 and TRBJ1-2; 9 nucleotides align to TRBD1. V gave up 8 bases and J gave up 2 bases; unmatched junction bases: 0. This CDR3 has 12 amino acids. Germline lookup yields CDR1 MNHEY and CDR2 SVGAGI. CDR3 DNA: TGTGCCAGCGGACAGGGGAACTATGGCTACACCTTC. Protein product: CASGQGNYGYTF.

The chain couples TRBV7-9 to TRBJ2-2; 9 nucleotides match TRBD1. The CDR3 extends over 15 amino acids. V lost 3 bases to trimming and J lost 3 bases; unmatched junction nucleotides: 2. Germline V lookup: CDR1 SEHNR, CDR2 FQNEAQ (reference sequence). In DNA, the CDR3 is TGTGCCAGCAGCTTGGGACAGGGTGACACCGGGGAGCTGTTTTTT. This encodes CASSLGQGDTGELFF.

This CDR3 is CASSLLGGRAGDTQYF. The CDR3 DNA follows: TGTGCCAGCAGCTTACTTGGCGGGAGGGCCGGAGATACGCAGTATTTT. V and J are TRBV7-9 and TRBJ2-3; 9 positions match TRBD2. This CDR3 region has 16 residues. V was clipped by 2 bases and J by 5 bases; unmatched bases: 8. Germline CDR1 is SEHNR and CDR2 is FQNEAQ (reference sequence).

The gene calls are TRBV19 and TRBJ1-2; possibly TRBD1 for D (5 bases). The CDR3 consists of 12 residues. The germline gives CDR1 LNHDA, CDR2 SQIVND (reference sequence). V gave up 5 bases and J gave up 4 bases, with 8 bases separating them. Here the CDR3 reads CASSFQGYGYTF. The CDR3 coding sequence is TGTGCCAGTAGTTTCCAGGGCTATGGCTACACCTTC.

The CDR3 loop reads CASSGYEQYF. The CDR3 bases are TGTGCCAGCAGCGGTTACGAGCAGTACTTC. This sequence joins TRBV2 and TRBJ2-7, with D unclear. Trimming removed 6 bases at V and 4 bases at J, with 4 bases between. CDR3 size: 10 residues. CDR1 is SNHLY, CDR2 FYNNEI, per germline.

This chain joins TRBV30 and TRBJ2-4, with D possibly TRBD2 on 5 matching bases. CDR1 and CDR2 (germline): GTSNPN, SVGIG (reference sequence). The CDR3 is 15 residues long. The V end was cut by 0 bases, the J end by 8 bases, with 17 bases between. The CDR3 DNA is TGTGCCTGGAGTGTACAAGGGAGTTCTAGGGACATTCAGTACTTC. Residues: CAWSVQGSSRDIQYF. The variable domain in full, completed from reference TRBV30 and TRBJ2-4, reads SQTIHQWPATLVQPVGSPLSLECTVEGTSNPNLYWYRQAAGRGLQLLFYSVGIGQISSEVPQNLSASRPQDRQFILSSKKLLLSDSGFYLCAWSVQGSSRDIQYFGAGTRLSVL.

The CDR3 loop reads CASSQWGGSNTEAFF. The DNA of the CDR3 is TGTGCCAGCAGCCAATGGGGAGGGTCGAACACTGAAGCTTTCTTT. This chain connects TRBV16 to TRBJ1-1, with D uncertain. V was pared by 1 base and J by 1 base, with 10 bases between. This CDR3 is 15 amino acids long. The germline gives CDR1 KGHSY, CDR2 FQNENV.

J is TRBJ1-1 and V is TRBV7-2, with D maybe TRBD1 (5 bases). V lost 0 bases and J lost 0, with 8 bases in between. The germline V gene encodes CDR1 SGHTA and CDR2 FQGNSA. The CDR3 loop spans 15 amino acids. This CDR3 is CASSLAQGMNTEAFF. The CDR3 DNA sequence: TGTGCCAGCAGCTTAGCGCAGGGCATGAACACTGAAGCTTTCTTT.

The genes are TRBV5-1 and TRBJ2-5; D possibly corresponds to TRBD2 (6 bases). The CDR3 covers 15 residues. Germline V gene data show CDR1 as SGHRS and CDR2 as YFSETQ. Trimming shortened V by 4 bases and J by 3 bases, and 16 bases separated the two germline ends. The CDR3 DNA follows: TGCGCCAGCAGCCGGCAGGGTTCGGGGGAAGAGACCCAGTACTTC. This translates into CASSRQGSGEETQYF. Full variable domain (missing parts from reference TRBV5-1 and TRBJ2-5): KAGVTQTPRYLIKTRGQQVTLSCSPISGHRSVSWYQQTPGQGLQFLFEYFSETQRNKGNFPGRFSGRQFSNSRSEMNVSTLELGDSALYLCASSRQGSGEETQYFGPGTRLLVL.

This chain joins TRBV5-1 and TRBJ2-7, with a possible D match to TRBD1 (7 bases). This CDR3 is built from 13 residues. Germline CDR1 reads SGHRS; CDR2 reads YFSETQ. With 4 bases removed from V and 2 bases from J, the gap between germline ends came to 10 bases. The DNA for the CDR3 is TGCGCCAGCAGCGGAGGGACAGCCTACGAGCAGTACTTC. This translates into CASSGGTAYEQYF.

This rearrangement joins TRBV7-6 to TRBJ1-1; TRBD1 aligns across 8 bases. The CDR3 is made up of 16 amino acids. Unmatched junction bases numbered 8, after V lost 4 bases and J lost 1 base. Germline V gene sequence: CDR1 SGHVS, CDR2 FNYEAQ. CDR3 DNA: TGTGCCAGCAGCTCCGGACAGGGATCATGGAACACTGAAGCTTTCTTT. Protein sequence: CASSSGQGSWNTEAFF.

The chain employs TRBV21-1 and TRBJ2-3; the D segment call TRBD2 is taken from the table without a DNA check. TRBV21-1 is a pseudogene locus. The CDR3 consists of 18 residues. CDR3 protein: CASSKRGRLAELTDTQYF. The CDR3 bases are TGTGCCAGCAGCAAACGCGGTAGGCTAGCGGAGCTCACAGATACGCAGTATTTT.

This chain uses TRBV11-3 with TRBJ1-1; D may be TRBD1 (6 bases). The CDR3 runs 15 residues. Trimming cost V 5 bases and J 5 bases, with 18 bases left between them. Germline CDR1 is SGHNT and CDR2 is YENEEA. Here the CDR3 reads CASSPTTTGWTEAFF. Here the CDR3 DNA reads TGTGCCAGCAGCCCAACCACGACAGGATGGACTGAAGCTTTCTTT.

The chain has TRBV6-5 and TRBJ1-2; 9 nucleotides match TRBD1. Germline V lookup: CDR1 MNHEY, CDR2 SVGAGI. The CDR3 consists of 14 residues. V shed 10 bases and J 9 bases; nucleotides not matched to a gene: 15. The DNA for the CDR3 is TGTGCCACCCGAACCCACGGACAGGGGCAGAGCTACACCTTC. It yields the protein CATRTHGQGQSYTF.

This sequence joins TRBV5-1 and TRBJ2-3, with 11 bases lining up with TRBD2. The V gene end was trimmed by 4 bases and the J gene end by 4 bases; junction bases not matched to a gene: 17. Germline CDR1 reads SGHRS; CDR2 reads YFSETQ. The CDR3 extends over 19 amino acids. The DNA of the CDR3 is TGCGCCAGCAGCGACCTCCTAGCGGGAGGACCACCAGGTTCAGATACGCAGTATTTT. It is translated as CASSDLLAGGPPGSDTQYF.

The chain recombines TRBV5-6 with TRBJ2-7; 7 bases are shared with TRBD1. J was trimmed by 1 base and V by 2 bases; bases with no gene match: 3. CDR1 and CDR2 (germline): SGHDT, YYEEEE. The CDR3 contains 14 residues. CDR3 coding DNA: TGTGCCAGCAGCTTACCGGGACAGTCCTACGAGCAGTACTTC. Amino acids: CASSLPGQSYEQYF.

V and J are TRBV6-5 and TRBJ2-5, with a possible D match to TRBD1 (5 bases). The V gene's germline CDR1 is MNHEY and CDR2 SVGAGI. This CDR3 has 13 amino acids. Trimming left V 2 bases short and J 5 bases short, with 9 bases between. The CDR3 DNA reads TGTGCCAGCAGTTACCAGGGTCGGGAGACCCAGTACTTC. Protein sequence: CASSYQGRETQYF.

The chain couples TRBV19 to TRBJ2-5; TRBD2 might be the D (6 bases). Per germline, CDR1 LNHDA and CDR2 SQIVND (reference sequence). CDR3 length equals 11 residues. V lost 9 bases and J lost 4, with 9 bases in between. For the CDR3, the DNA is TGTGCCAGCGGGAGCAGAGAGACCCAGTACTTC. It translates to CASGSRETQYF.

The J gene is TRBJ1-1, the V gene TRBV13; 7 bases agree with TRBD1. V lost 3 bases to trimming and J lost 6 bases; unmatched junction nucleotides: 7. Per germline, CDR1 PRHDT and CDR2 FYEKMQ (reference sequence). The CDR3 is made up of 14 amino acids. In DNA, the CDR3 is TGTGCCAGCAGCTTTCGACAGGGTAGGCCTGAAGCTTTCTTT. Amino acid sequence: CASSFRQGRPEAFF.